This passage covers 26 T cell receptor beta chains from one sample sequenced in a study of vaccination and CD4 T cells after COVID-19. Their antigens remain unidentified. Sequencing of the DNA from cultured CD4+ T cells was carried out with the Oncomine TCR Beta short-read assay. TCRdb itself ran the PCR reads through MiXCR, one entry per CDR3 protein. The data contain around 30,000 distinct CDR3 sequences, roughly a third of them singletons. The sample's time point: late sampling 161 to 241 days after vaccination in a few convalescent patients. The treatment: roughly ten-day PBMC culture with coronavirus spike peptide pools or control peptides (ViraFEST assay). Specimen: CD4+ T cells from blood, cultured in vitro, collected about 7 months after SARS-CoV-2 vaccination. Receptors were obtained from a human donor who had recovered from COVID-19.

By share, this clonotype counts as medium-sized. The chain combines TRBV7-8 with TRBJ1-5; maybe TRBD1 (5 bases). The germline V and J ends were trimmed by 0 bases and 6 bases, with 12 bases remaining between them. Looked up from germline, CDR1 is SGHVS and CDR2 is FQNEAQ. The CDR3 length is 15 residues. CDR3 in amino acids: CASSLAGQVSQPQHF. The CDR3, as DNA: TGTGCCAGCAGCTTAGCGGGGCAGGTGAGTCAGCCCCAGCATTTT.

This clonotype appeared a few times. J is TRBJ2-1 and V is TRBV7-9, with D tentatively TRBD2 (5 bases). V shed 6 bases and J shed 9 bases, with 18 bases lying between them. The CDR3 loop spans 14 amino acids. Germline lookup yields CDR1 SEHNR and CDR2 FQNEAQ (reference sequence). The CDR3 coding sequence is TGTGCCAGCAGGCGCGGAGGTGGGTCGGGTGAGCAGTTCTTC. It encodes CASRRGGGSGEQFF.

This clonotype was seen more than once but under ten times. The rearrangement links TRBV2 to TRBJ2-7; D may be TRBD1 or TRBD2 (5 bases each). Looked up from germline, CDR1 is SNHLY and CDR2 is FYNNEI. This CDR3 has 13 residues. The V end was cut by 6 bases, the J end by 3 bases, with 12 bases between. The CDR3 is CASRGDPGYEQYF. The DNA of the CDR3 is TGTGCCAGCAGGGGGGATCCGGGCTACGAGCAGTACTTC.

V usage is TRBV7-2 and J usage is TRBJ1-5; D uncertain. Germline-derived CDR1 and CDR2 are SGHTA and FQGNSA. The CDR3 has 14 residues. Trimming pared 5 bases from V and 9 bases from J, leaving 17 bases between. This CDR3 reads CASSPSPQLRPQHF. CDR3 bases: TGTGCCAGCAGCCCGTCGCCTCAGCTGCGGCCCCAGCATTTT. Complete variable domain (other parts from reference TRBV7-2 and TRBJ1-5): GAGVSQSPSNKVTEKGKDVELRCDPISGHTALYWYRQSLGQGLEFLIYFQGNSAPDKSGLPSDRFSAERTGGSVSTLTIQRTQQEDSAVYLCASSPSPQLRPQHFGDGTRLSIL.

Only one count was recorded for this clonotype. The chain links TRBV4-2 to TRBJ1-5; D is unclear. CDR3 length: 14 residues. CDR1 is LGHNA and CDR2 is YNFKEQ in the germline V gene. Trimming removed 3 bases from V and 3 bases from J, with 9 bases in between. The DNA for the CDR3 is TGTGCCAGCAGCCATCTGGCCAACAATCAGCCCCAGCATTTT. It translates to CASSHLANNQPQHF.

The V and J genes are TRBV2 and TRBJ1-5, with D possibly matching TRBD1 (6 bases). CDR3 length: 16 residues. Germline CDR1 SNHLY, CDR2 FYNNEI. V dropped 1 base and J dropped 7 bases, with 17 bases sitting between them. The chain's CDR3 is CASSEVMTGIGQPQHF. The CDR3 DNA reads TGTGCCAGCAGTGAAGTTATGACAGGCATAGGGCAGCCCCAGCATTTT.

A few counts support this clonotype. The genes are TRBV27 and TRBJ1-5; D uncertain. Germline V gives CDR1 MNHEY, CDR2 SMNVEV (reference sequence). The V end lost 5 bases, the J end lost 3 bases, and 29 bases lay between the germline ends. This CDR3 region has 20 residues. The CDR3 region has the DNA TGTGCCAGCAGTCCTCGTCTGCGAGGCCCAATCGGCCGAGACAATCAGCCCCAGCATTTT. Protein sequence: CASSPRLRGPIGRDNQPQHF.

J is TRBJ2-7 and V is TRBV19; possible D gene TRBD2, 6 bases. CDR3 length: 13 residues. CDR1 and CDR2 (germline): LNHDA, SQIVND (reference sequence). V was shortened by 6 bases and J by 1 base, with 10 bases between the two germline ends. Here the CDR3 reads CASSPEGSYEQYF. CDR3 nucleotide sequence: TGTGCCAGTAGCCCGGAGGGGTCCTACGAGCAGTACTTC.

This clonotype was counted a few times. This chain connects TRBV20-1 to TRBJ2-3, with 14 bases identical to TRBD2. Germline CDR1 and CDR2: DFQATT and SNEGSKA (reference sequence). CDR3 length: 14 amino acids. The ends lost 6 bases at V and 4 bases at J; junction bases unmatched: 3. CDR3 bases: TGCAGTGCAAGGGGACTAGCGGGAGCAGATACGCAGTATTTT. This encodes CSARGLAGADTQYF.

This clonotype has more than one count but fewer than ten. The V and J genes are TRBV27 and TRBJ1-6; no firm D call. V was trimmed by 8 bases and J by 9 bases, leaving 14 bases between them. CDR1 and CDR2 (germline): MNHEY, SMNVEV (reference sequence). The CDR3 sequence is 13 residues long. The CDR3 loop reads CASRPSSSSPLHF. The CDR3 DNA follows: TGTGCCAGCCGCCCGTCCTCGTCTTCACCCCTCCACTTT.

The chain uses TRBV28 and TRBJ1-1; tentatively, D is TRBD1 (5 bases). This CDR3 has 13 residues. CDR1 and CDR2 (germline): MDHEN, SYDVKM. V was clipped by 7 bases and J by 7 bases, with 16 bases between them. CDR3 nucleotides: TGTGCCAGCATATCCCGGGACGGATTTGAAGCTTTCTTT. Its translation: CASISRDGFEAFF.

The J gene is TRBJ2-2, the V gene TRBV20-1, with D perhaps matching TRBD1 (5 bases). With 6 bases removed from V and 2 bases from J, the gap between germline ends came to 13 bases. The germline CDR1 and CDR2 sequences are DFQATT and SNEGSKA (reference sequence). CDR3 size: 14 residues. The CDR3 DNA reads TGCAGTGCCACAGGTGGGGTAAACACCGGGGAGCTGTTTTTT. Its translation: CSATGGVNTGELFF.

This clonotype was seen more than once but under ten times. J is TRBJ1-2 and V is TRBV19; 10 bases are a match to TRBD1. Losses at the gene ends were 10 bases for V and 6 bases for J; bases not matched to a gene: 11. The CDR3 has 14 residues. Germline V CDR1 and CDR2: LNHDA, SQIVND (reference sequence). As DNA, the CDR3 is TGTGCCACCGGGACAGGGGACAGTCTTAATGGCTACACCTTC. Encoded protein: CATGTGDSLNGYTF.

This chain connects TRBV20-1 to TRBJ1-2, with unresolved D. Germline CDR1 reads DFQATT; CDR2 reads SNEGSKA (reference sequence). Trimming took 3 bases from V and 1 from J, leaving 12 bases between them. This CDR3 has 14 residues. For the CDR3, the DNA is TGCAGTGCTAGCTTCCCAGACTTTAACTATGGCTACACCTTC. As protein: CSASFPDFNYGYTF.

The chain is built from TRBV2 and TRBJ2-5; D uncertain. The CDR3 loop spans 10 amino acids. Germline lookup yields CDR1 SNHLY and CDR2 FYNNEI. Trimming cost V 3 bases and J 5 bases, with 1 base left between them. The CDR3 DNA reads as TGTGCCAGCAGTGAGGAGACCCAGTACTTC. Translation gives CASSEETQYF. Complete variable domain (other parts from reference TRBV2 and TRBJ2-5): EPEVTQTPSHQVTQMGQEVILRCVPISNHLYFYWYRQILGQKVEFLVSFYNNEISEKSEIFDDQFSVERPDGSNFTLKIRSTKLEDSAMYFCASSEETQYFGPGTRLLVL.

The V call is TRBV24-1, the J call TRBJ2-3, with D maybe TRBD1 (7 bases). Trimming pared 1 base from V and 4 bases from J, leaving 14 bases between. The CDR3 loop spans 16 amino acids. The V gene's germline CDR1 is KGHDR and CDR2 SFDVKD. The CDR3 loop is CATSDFRGGGPDTQYF. CDR3 DNA: TGTGCCACCAGTGATTTTCGAGGAGGGGGCCCAGATACGCAGTATTTT.

This clonotype was seen a handful of times. The chain joins TRBV5-1 to TRBJ2-5; 8 bases line up with TRBD1. J lost 1 base, V lost 3 bases, and 5 bases had no gene match. This CDR3 is 15 amino acids long. Germline V lookup: CDR1 SGHRS, CDR2 YFSETQ. The CDR3 protein is CASSWGTGSQETQYF. The CDR3 nucleotides read TGCGCCAGCAGCTGGGGGACAGGCAGCCAAGAGACCCAGTACTTC.

This clonotype was recorded a few times. This chain uses TRBV10-3 with TRBJ2-5; D is uncertain. This CDR3 contains 12 residues. Germline CDR1 reads ENHRY; CDR2 reads SYGVKD. V dropped 0 bases and J dropped 5 bases, with 4 bases sitting between them. CDR3 loop: CAISESLETQYF. The CDR3 DNA reads as TGTGCCATCAGTGAGTCGTTGGAGACCCAGTACTTC.

The chain combines TRBV10-3 with TRBJ2-5, with D perhaps TRBD2 (5 bases). Looked up from germline, CDR1 is ENHRY and CDR2 is SYGVKD. V gave up 0 bases and J gave up 4 bases, with 12 bases separating them. The CDR3 contains 15 residues. The CDR3 sequence: CAISESSGVGETQYF. The DNA of the CDR3 is TGTGCCATCAGTGAGTCATCCGGGGTGGGAGAGACCCAGTACTTC.

The CDR3 nucleotides read TGCAGTGCCACGACAGGGGTCCACACTGAAGCTTTCTTT. Residues: CSATTGVHTEAFF. V gene TRBV20-1 combines with J gene TRBJ1-1; 8 nucleotides line up with TRBD1. Germline V gives CDR1 DFQATT, CDR2 SNEGSKA (reference sequence). V dropped 6 bases and J dropped 3; count of bases not matched to a gene: 6. CDR3 length: 13 residues.

The chain links TRBV20-1 to TRBJ2-6; D gene unclear. V was clipped by 6 bases and J by 1 base, with 10 bases between them. CDR3 length: 14 residues. From germline, CDR1 is DFQATT and CDR2 SNEGSKA (reference sequence). The CDR3 loop reads CSAPHLSGANVLTF. The CDR3 DNA sequence: TGCAGTGCCCCCCACCTATCTGGGGCCAACGTCCTGACTTTC.

This sequence joins TRBV18 and TRBJ2-7; TRBD2 matches at 7 bases. This CDR3 contains 14 residues. V was clipped by 3 bases and J by 4 bases; unmatched bases: 6. In germline, CDR1 is KGHSH, CDR2 LQKENI. Written as DNA, the CDR3 is TGTGCCAGCTCACCGTTGCGGGAGTCATACGAGCAGTACTTC. Translating gives CASSPLRESYEQYF.

The chain recombines TRBV6-1 with TRBJ1-5, with TRBD1 matching 8 bases. The CDR3 spans 14 residues. Per the germline V gene, CDR1 is MNHNS and CDR2 is SASEGT. J gave up 9 bases and V 1 base, and 5 bases lay outside the gene matches. The CDR3 region is CASSEGTGSRPQHF. CDR3 sequence (DNA): TGTGCCAGCAGTGAAGGGACAGGGTCGAGGCCCCAGCATTTT.

V and J are TRBV7-6 and TRBJ2-2, with D perhaps matching TRBD1 (5 bases). The CDR3 runs to 16 residues. From germline, CDR1 is SGHVS and CDR2 FNYEAQ. The ends were cut back, 2 bases at V and 6 bases at J, with 16 bases in the middle. CDR3 protein: CASSLFPPQQAGELFF. The CDR3 region has the DNA TGTGCCAGCAGCTTATTCCCCCCACAACAGGCCGGGGAGCTGTTTTTT.

This chain connects TRBV18 to TRBJ2-1; no clear D gene. Germline CDR1 KGHSH, CDR2 LQKENI. The germline V and J ends were trimmed by 1 base and 4 bases, with 11 bases remaining between them. The CDR3 length is 15 residues. CDR3 protein: CASSPRRRPYNEQFF. For the CDR3, the DNA is TGTGCCAGCTCACCACGCAGAAGGCCTTACAATGAGCAGTTCTTC.

The sample holds a few counts of this clonotype. The chain employs TRBV7-2 and TRBJ1-2; D is perhaps TRBD1 (5 bases). The V and J ends lost 3 bases and 7 bases respectively, with 15 bases between them. Germline V lookup: CDR1 SGHTA, CDR2 FQGNSA. CDR3 length: 14 amino acids. The CDR3 spells CASSFDSGPFGYTF. The CDR3 DNA follows: TGTGCCAGCAGCTTCGACAGCGGCCCTTTTGGCTACACCTTC. Looking up the rest from reference TRBV7-2 and TRBJ1-2 gives the full variable domain: GAGVSQSPSNKVTEKGKDVELRCDPISGHTALYWYRQSLGQGLEFLIYFQGNSAPDKSGLPSDRFSAERTGGSVSTLTIQRTQQEDSAVYLCASSFDSGPFGYTFGSGTRLTVV.